This TCR beta chain derives from a study of blood T cell repertoires in COVID-19. Per the authors' pipeline: Quantification of nucleated cells was approximated via reference gene primer amplification. The assay was immunoSEQ multiplex PCR, and TCRdb's table has in-frame clones only and misses some. V, J and clone size were drawn from that table, and D and trimming were deduced from the DNA. The sample lists approximately 68,000 clones; over 80% were seen once. The CDR3 sequence is 12 residues long. The V and J ends lost 5 bases and 4 bases, in that order; junction bases with no gene match: 3. Germline V CDR1 and CDR2: SQVTM, ANQGSEA.

The gene calls are TRBV29-1 and TRBJ2-7; 9 nucleotides agree with TRBD1. Material: peripheral blood. The source of this sequence is a human donor in a cohort sampled during active COVID-19. DNA for the CDR3: TGCAGCGTTTGGACAGGGGTGTACGAGCAGTACTTC. Translating gives CSVWTGVYEQYF.